Following are 25 T cell receptor beta chains from one sample sequenced in a study of control samples from healthy donors and cancer patients. Produced via immunoSEQ multiplex PCR; TCRdb's table is partial and in-frame only. Among approximately 52,000 clones listed, approximately 91% were seen once. The source material was blood. These receptors all stem from a man aged 45 to 65 in good health.

The rearrangement uses TRBV7-9 and TRBJ1-3; unclear D gene. The germline V gene has CDR1 SEHNR and CDR2 FQNEAQ (reference sequence). CDR3 length: 13 amino acids. The V gene lost 1 base and the J gene lost 4 bases, with 5 bases spanning the gap. CDR3 sequence: CASSLGYGNTIYF. The CDR3 DNA sequence: TGTGCCAGCAGCTTAGGGTACGGAAACACCATATATTTT.

The chain joins TRBV14 to TRBJ1-3, with D unresolved. Germline V lookup: CDR1 SGHDN, CDR2 FVKESK. The CDR3 sequence is 16 residues long. Trimming removed 1 base at V and 0 bases at J, with 10 bases between. CDR3 sequence (DNA): TGTGCCAGCAGCCAAGTTGTCGACATCTCTGGAAACACCATATATTTT. Protein: CASSQVVDISGNTIYF.

The V gene is TRBV5-5, the J gene TRBJ2-7; unclear D gene. Trimming left V 2 bases short and J 6 bases short, with 12 bases between. In germline, CDR1 is SGHKS, CDR2 YYEKEE (reference sequence). The CDR3 has 13 amino acids. The CDR3 loop reads CASSFQAPLEQYF. The CDR3 bases are TGTGCCAGCAGCTTCCAGGCCCCCCTCGAGCAGTACTTC.

The CDR3 DNA reads as TGTGCCAGCAGTTTAACCGGGGCTCTCGCTTTCTTT. It translates to CASSLTGALAFF. The chain is built from TRBV28 and TRBJ1-1; the D gene is possibly TRBD1 (5 bases). CDR1 and CDR2 (germline): MDHEN, SYDVKM. The CDR3 extends over 12 amino acids. V gave up 2 bases and J gave up 11 bases, with 12 bases separating them. The full variable domain, in which reference TRBV28 and TRBJ1-1 provide the parts outside the CDR3, is DVKVTQSSRYLVKRTGEKVFLECVQDMDHENMFWYRQDPGLGLRLIYFSYDVKMKEKGDIPEGYSVSREKKERFSLILESASTNQTSMYLCASSLTGALAFFGQGTRLTVV.

The CDR3 coding sequence is TGTGCCAGCAGTTCGAGAAACACCATATATTTT. Residues: CASSSRNTIYF. The chain employs TRBV12-3 or TRBV12-4 and TRBJ1-3; no clear D gene. The V end lost 4 bases, the J end lost 5 bases, and 3 bases lay between the germline ends. There are 11 residues in the CDR3.

Notes on this clone: The junction and the germline gene differ at one end; a read error may be behind it. V gene TRBV7-7 combines with J gene TRBJ1-1; no firm D call. CDR3 length: 13 residues. Germline-derived CDR1 and CDR2 are SSHAT and FNYEAQ (reference sequence). CDR3 DNA sequence: TGTGCTAGCAGCTTAGATAGAGACACTGAAGCTTTCTTT. Amino acid sequence: CASSLDRDTEAFF.

The V gene is TRBV29-1, the J gene TRBJ1-4; D is unresolved. Germline CDR1 is SQVTM and CDR2 is ANQGSEA. The CDR3 has 12 residues. Trimming removed 5 bases from V and 6 bases from J, with 10 bases in between. This CDR3 is CSVRRGDEKLFF. DNA of the CDR3: TGCAGCGTTAGGCGGGGAGATGAAAAACTGTTTTTT. Combining the CDR3 with reference TRBV29-1 and TRBJ1-4 gives the whole variable domain SAVISQKPSRDICQRGTSLTIQCQVDSQVTMMFWYRQQPGQSLTLIATANQGSEATYESGFVIDKFPISRPNLTFSTLTVSNMSPEDSSIYLCSVRRGDEKLFFGSGTQLSVL.

This clone was detected once. The J gene is TRBJ2-5, the V gene TRBV19; 7 nucleotides align to TRBD2. With 3 bases clipped from V and 5 bases from J, the junction kept 12 bases outside the gene matches. This CDR3 comprises 16 residues. CDR1 is LNHDA and CDR2 is SQIVND in the germline V gene (reference sequence). CDR3: CASSIHLAGEAETQYF. Here the CDR3 DNA reads TGTGCCAGTAGTATCCATCTTGCGGGAGAGGCGGAGACCCAGTACTTC.

The J gene is TRBJ1-1, the V gene TRBV5-6; unclear D gene. Trimming removed 3 bases at V and 1 base at J, with 10 bases between. This CDR3 contains 14 residues. Germline assignment: CDR1 SGHDT and CDR2 YYEEEE. The CDR3: CASSWDIQNTEAFF. In DNA form, the CDR3 reads TGTGCCAGCAGCTGGGATATTCAGAACACTGAAGCTTTCTTT.

The CDR3 sequence: CASSQSSGTSIGEKLFF. The CDR3 DNA follows: TGCGCCAGCAGCCAATCCTCCGGGACCAGCATTGGGGAAAAACTGTTTTTT. V gene TRBV4-3 combines with J gene TRBJ1-4, with D perhaps matching TRBD1 (5 bases). Germline CDR1 and CDR2: LGHNA and YSLEER. V was clipped by 2 bases and J by 8 bases, with 21 bases between them. The CDR3 has 17 amino acids.

This chain joins TRBV6-2 or TRBV6-3 and TRBJ2-2, with a possible D match to TRBD2 (5 bases). The germline V and J ends were trimmed by 6 bases and 4 bases, with 15 bases remaining between them. Germline CDR1 is MNHEY and CDR2 is SVGEGT. The CDR3 loop spans 15 amino acids. CDR3: CASSPGLGSTGELFF. The CDR3 DNA reads TGTGCCAGCAGCCCCGGGTTAGGGAGCACCGGGGAGCTGTTTTTT.

The V gene is TRBV15, the J gene TRBJ2-1; TRBD1 or TRBD2 may be the D gene (5 bases each). Trimming stripped 5 bases from V and 0 bases from J, with 17 bases between. Germline assignment: CDR1 LNHNV and CDR2 YYDKDF (reference sequence). This CDR3 is built from 17 residues. CDR3 sequence reads: CATSPSGSGASYNEQFF. CDR3 nucleotides: TGTGCCACCAGCCCGAGCGGATCTGGGGCCTCCTACAATGAGCAGTTCTTC.

The chain couples TRBV7-3 to TRBJ1-1; unclear D gene. Germline CDR1 reads SGHTA; CDR2 reads FQGTGA. Trimming removed 4 bases from V and 3 bases from J, with 12 bases in between. The CDR3 is 14 residues long. CDR3 loop: CASSSLGAHTEAFF. The CDR3 DNA is TGTGCCAGCAGCTCCCTGGGTGCCCACACTGAAGCTTTCTTT.

In its sample, this clone was seen a few times. This sample includes further DNA sequences coding for the same CDR3. The V gene is TRBV3-1 (or the pseudogene TRBV3-2), the J gene TRBJ2-1, with 8 nucleotides matching TRBD2. The germline V gene encodes CDR1 LGHDT and CDR2 YNNKEL (reference sequence). The V gene end was trimmed by 0 bases and the J gene end by 3 bases; junction bases not matched to a gene: 1. This CDR3 region has 15 residues. The CDR3 sequence is CASSQDSGDYNEQFF. The CDR3 DNA reads TGTGCCAGCAGCCAAGATAGCGGGGACTACAATGAGCAGTTCTTC.

V gene TRBV28 combines with J gene TRBJ1-6; D is unresolved. Trimming removed 3 bases at V and 8 bases at J, with 11 bases between. Germline assignment: CDR1 MDHEN and CDR2 SYDVKM. The CDR3 extends over 14 amino acids. This CDR3 reads CASSFSARDSPLHF. The CDR3 nucleotides are TGTGCCAGCAGTTTTTCGGCAAGAGATTCACCCCTCCACTTT.

The chain combines TRBV10-3 with TRBJ1-2, with a weak D call TRBD1 (5 bases). CDR3 size: 13 residues. Germline CDR1 ENHRY, CDR2 SYGVKD. V was trimmed by 7 bases and J by 2 bases, leaving 11 bases between them. CDR3 sequence (DNA): TGTGCCATCAAACCGACAGAAAACTATGGCTACACCTTC. Translated: CAIKPTENYGYTF.

The chain recombines TRBV3-1 (or the pseudogene TRBV3-2) with TRBJ1-2; D gene uncertain. Germline CDR1 LGHDT, CDR2 YNNKEL (reference sequence). Trimming removed 1 base from V and 3 bases from J, with 6 bases in between. The CDR3 covers 13 residues. In nucleotides, the CDR3 is TGTGCCAGCAGCCAAGGGGCACACTATGGCTACACCTTC. This encodes CASSQGAHYGYTF.

This chain connects TRBV29-1 to TRBJ2-7; TRBD1 might be the D (7 bases). The CDR3 contains 11 residues. The V end was cut by 8 bases, the J end by 6 bases, with 14 bases between. CDR1 is SQVTM, CDR2 ANQGSEA, per germline. The CDR3 is CSLTQGGEQYF. For the CDR3, the DNA is TGCAGCCTGACCCAGGGGGGCGAGCAGTACTTC.

In this sample, this clone turned up a few times. The chain has TRBV19 and TRBJ1-2; 8 nucleotides agree with TRBD1. CDR3 length equals 13 residues. The ends lost 5 bases at V and 6 bases at J; junction bases unmatched: 5. Germline V gives CDR1 LNHDA, CDR2 SQIVND (reference sequence). CDR3 bases: TGTGCCAGTAGTGCATCGACAGGGGATGGCTACACCTTC. The encoded protein is CASSASTGDGYTF.

This chain uses TRBV6-5 with TRBJ2-7; 8 positions agree with TRBD2. V shed 6 bases, J shed 5 bases, and the junction held 9 bases outside the gene matches. The CDR3 totals 14 residues. Germline-derived CDR1 and CDR2 are MNHEY and SVGAGI. The chain's CDR3 is CASRKTSDGNEQYF. Written as DNA, the CDR3 is TGTGCCAGCAGGAAGACTAGCGACGGTAACGAGCAGTACTTC.

The rearrangement joins TRBV2 to TRBJ2-7, with D hard to call. The germline gives CDR1 SNHLY, CDR2 FYNNEI. Deletions cut 3 bases from V and 2 bases from J, with 5 bases between. The CDR3 length is 12 residues. CDR3 nucleotide sequence: TGTGCCAGCAGTGAGGAACCCTACGAGCAGTACTTC. Protein product: CASSEEPYEQYF.

The chain employs TRBV5-6 and TRBJ2-4, with 9 bases fitting TRBD2. The germline CDR1 and CDR2 sequences are SGHDT and YYEEEE. Trimming removed 0 bases from V and 9 bases from J; junction bases left unmatched: 10. This CDR3 is 16 amino acids long. In DNA, the CDR3 is TGTGCCAGCAGCTTGGGTCCTAGCGGGGCGTATATCATTCAGTACTTC. Encoded protein: CASSLGPSGAYIIQYF.

The chain joins TRBV29-1 to TRBJ1-1, with D possibly TRBD1 on 5 matching bases. V was shortened by 5 bases and J by 6 bases, with 10 bases between the two germline ends. CDR3 length: 11 amino acids. Germline values: CDR1 SQVTM, CDR2 ANQGSEA. The CDR3: CSVWGGSEAFF. In nucleotides, the CDR3 is TGCAGCGTTTGGGGGGGATCTGAAGCTTTCTTT.

The chain is built from TRBV13 and TRBJ2-7, with D unresolved. Trimming took 4 bases from V and 2 from J, leaving 6 bases between them. Germline V gene data show CDR1 as PRHDT and CDR2 as FYEKMQ (reference sequence). The CDR3 consists of 12 residues. CDR3 residues: CASSYVTYEQYF. The CDR3 DNA is TGTGCCAGCAGCTACGTTACCTACGAGCAGTACTTC.

The chain employs TRBV28 and TRBJ1-5; D gene unclear. The CDR3 spans 13 residues. With 5 bases removed from V and 5 bases from J, the gap between germline ends came to 10 bases. Germline CDR1 is MDHEN and CDR2 is SYDVKM. The CDR3 reads CASSTPLHQPQHF. The DNA of the CDR3 is TGTGCCAGCAGTACGCCACTCCATCAGCCCCAGCATTTT.